These 17 T cell receptor beta chains originate from one sample sequenced in a study of cytomegalovirus exposure and HLA in healthy donors. Clones were sequenced by immunoSEQ multiplex PCR, and TCRdb holds only the in-frame ones, with some missing. The table includes over 50,000 clones, 90% to 96% detected once. The sample consisted of PBMCs. Receptors originate from a woman under 30 in good health and CMV-seronegative.

The V and J genes are TRBV18 and TRBJ2-2; 9 nucleotides align to TRBD1. CDR1 KGHSH and CDR2 LQKENI come from the germline V gene. V lost 3 bases and J lost 1; bases outside the gene matches: 3. The CDR3 has 16 residues. CDR3 DNA: TGTGCCAGCTCACCGCCGGGACAGGGGAACACCGGGGAGCTGTTTTTT. Translated, it gives CASSPPGQGNTGELFF.

The rearrangement links TRBV7-9 to TRBJ2-1, with 8 bases identical to TRBD2. The CDR3 length is 18 residues. CDR1 SEHNR and CDR2 FQNEAQ come from the germline V gene (reference sequence). Trimming cost V 3 bases and J 4 bases; bases outside gene matches: 14. CDR3 amino acids: CASSFLRGGGRTYNEQFF. The DNA of the CDR3 is TGTGCCAGCAGCTTTCTCCGGGGGGGCGGGAGGACATACAATGAGCAGTTCTTC.

J is TRBJ1-3 and V is TRBV11-2; D is unresolved. The V gene lost 2 bases and the J gene lost 4 bases, with 6 bases spanning the gap. CDR3 size: 13 residues. The germline gives CDR1 SGHAT, CDR2 FQNNGV. CDR3 amino acids: CASSLREGNTIYF. Here the CDR3 DNA reads TGTGCCAGCAGCTTACGGGAGGGAAACACCATATATTTT.

Only one count was recorded for this clone. The chain is built from TRBV2 and TRBJ2-2, with 9 bases that match TRBD1. The V gene's germline CDR1 is SNHLY and CDR2 FYNNEI. J was trimmed by 7 bases and V by 5 bases; bases with no gene match: 11. This CDR3 is built from 16 residues. CDR3 protein: CASSPGQGGIGGELFF. The CDR3 DNA sequence: TGTGCCAGCAGTCCGGGACAGGGAGGGATTGGCGGGGAGCTGTTTTTT.

J is TRBJ2-1 and V is TRBV11-3; 11 nucleotides match TRBD2. V trimming: 3 bases; J trimming: 7 bases; junction bases outside the gene matches: 5. This CDR3 is 15 amino acids long. Germline V gene data show CDR1 as SGHNT and CDR2 as YENEEA. The CDR3 region has the DNA TGTGCCAGCAGCTTCGGGGTAGCGGGAGGGAATGAGCAGTTCTTC. It encodes CASSFGVAGGNEQFF. The full variable domain, its missing parts supplied by reference TRBV11-3 and TRBJ2-1, is EAGVVQSPRYKIIEKKQPVAFWCNPISGHNTLYWYLQNLGQGPELLIRYENEEAVDDSQLPKDRFSAERLKGVDSTLKIQPAELGDSAVYLCASSFGVAGGNEQFFGPGTRLTVL.

This chain joins TRBV10-2 and TRBJ1-1; 7 bases fit TRBD1. There are 13 residues in the CDR3. J gave up 3 bases and V 6 bases, and 4 bases lay outside the gene matches. Germline CDR1 WSHSY, CDR2 SAAADI. CDR3 in DNA: TGCGCCAGCAGGGATACAGGGGACACTGAAGCTTTCTTT. Amino acids: CASRDTGDTEAFF.

The rearrangement joins TRBV4-1 to TRBJ2-7; 8 positions match TRBD2. Germline V gene lookup returns CDR1 MGHRA and CDR2 YSYEKL. V dropped 0 bases and J dropped 3; count of bases not matched to a gene: 10. CDR3 size: 17 residues. CDR3 amino acids: CASSQERGSGSFYEQYF. The CDR3 DNA sequence: TGCGCCAGCAGCCAAGAAAGGGGGAGCGGGAGTTTCTACGAGCAGTACTTC.

CDR3 residues: CASSQDWQGYGYTF. CDR3 in DNA: TGCGCCAGCAGCCAAGACTGGCAGGGCTATGGCTACACCTTC. The V gene is TRBV4-3, the J gene TRBJ1-2, with a weak D call TRBD1 (5 bases). Germline V gene sequence: CDR1 LGHNA, CDR2 YSLEER. The CDR3 runs 14 residues. The V end lost 0 bases, the J end lost 4 bases, and 9 bases lay between the germline ends.

CDR3 bases: TGTGCCAGCAGGGCTCGGGGGGGCAACTATGGCTACACCTTC. Translating it yields CASRARGGNYGYTF. The V gene is TRBV2, the J gene TRBJ1-2; possibly TRBD1 for D (6 bases). V shed 6 bases and J shed 2 bases, with 13 bases lying between them. This CDR3 has 14 amino acids. The germline V gene has CDR1 SNHLY and CDR2 FYNNEI.

The chain couples TRBV14 to TRBJ2-1; TRBD2 matches 13 bases. The trim removed 3 bases at V and 2 bases at J, leaving 4 bases unmatched. The germline V gene encodes CDR1 SGHDN and CDR2 FVKESK. The CDR3 contains 17 residues. CDR3 in amino acids: CASSHRLAGGAYNEQFF. CDR3 nucleotides: TGTGCCAGCAGCCACCGACTAGCGGGGGGAGCCTACAATGAGCAGTTCTTC.

CDR3 region: CASSPRFSGREGEQFF. CDR3 nucleotide sequence: TGTGCCAGCTCACCACGGTTTAGCGGGAGAGAGGGTGAGCAGTTCTTC. The V call is TRBV18, the J call TRBJ2-1; 9 nucleotides line up with TRBD2. From germline, CDR1 is KGHSH and CDR2 LQKENI. J was trimmed by 9 bases and V by 1 base; bases with no gene match: 10. The length of the CDR3 is 16 residues.

The chain recombines TRBV19 with TRBJ2-1; weak D call: TRBD2 (6 bases). V shed 5 bases and J shed 4 bases, with 18 bases lying between them. Germline values: CDR1 LNHDA, CDR2 SQIVND (reference sequence). There are 16 residues in the CDR3. The CDR3 DNA is TGTGCCAGTAGTTCCCCGCCGGGACTGCCTTACAATGAGCAGTTCTTC. Residues: CASSSPPGLPYNEQFF.

This sequence joins TRBV5-1 and TRBJ2-1; no definite D call. This CDR3 region has 14 residues. CDR1 is SGHRS, CDR2 YFSETQ, per germline. The ends were cut back, 5 bases at V and 2 bases at J, with 11 bases in the middle. The CDR3 here is CASRMEPTYNEQFF. In DNA form, the CDR3 reads TGCGCCAGCAGGATGGAGCCCACCTACAATGAGCAGTTCTTC.

This clone showed up just once. The CDR3 bases are TGTGCCAGCAGCCGTCCAGCGGGAGCTTGGGAGACCCAGTACTTC. Translation gives CASSRPAGAWETQYF. V is TRBV7-9 and J is TRBJ2-5; 8 bases match TRBD2. The germline gives CDR1 SEHNR, CDR2 FQNEAQ (reference sequence). The CDR3 totals 15 residues. V lost 5 bases, J lost 5 bases, and 10 bases stayed unmatched.

The chain uses TRBV28 and TRBJ1-2, with 8 bases that match TRBD1. There are 14 residues in the CDR3. V was pared by 6 bases and J by 8 bases, with 11 bases of the junction left unmatched. Germline values: CDR1 MDHEN, CDR2 SYDVKM. Here the CDR3 reads CASRQGVGAGGYTF. The CDR3, as DNA: TGTGCCAGCAGACAGGGGGTGGGGGCGGGAGGCTACACCTTC.

The chain joins TRBV18 to TRBJ2-1, with 8 bases identical to TRBD2. The CDR3 is made up of 14 amino acids. The trim removed 8 bases at V and 3 bases at J, leaving 6 bases unmatched. Looked up from germline, CDR1 is KGHSH and CDR2 is LQKENI. Here the CDR3 DNA reads TGTGCCAGCCACAGCGGGGGAGGCTACAATGAGCAGTTCTTC. Its protein is CASHSGGGYNEQFF.

The chain has TRBV5-1 and TRBJ1-5; the D gene is possibly TRBD1 (6 bases). This CDR3 has 13 residues. The germline CDR1 and CDR2 sequences are SGHRS and YFSETQ. The V and J ends lost 7 bases and 5 bases respectively, with 13 bases between them. The CDR3 DNA follows: TGCGCCAGCGCCCTGGGGGCAGATCAGCCCCAGCATTTT. It encodes CASALGADQPQHF.